This TCR beta chain was obtained from a study of shared clonotypes between healthy human individuals (dated by TCRdb to about 2020). In terms of the full investigation: Two women and a few men aged 18 to 49 years were included in the cohort. Each donor's leukapheresis produced roughly between roughly 0.9 and 9 billion PBMCs. To increase sequencing depth and limit assay-specific biases, different laboratories used diverse techniques to prepare libraries and sequence TCR repertoires. For each donor, CD4 naive and CD4 memory were each run on three plates, CD8 naive on two plates, and CD8 memory on one plate. To estimate repertoire size and how much clonotypes are shared between individuals, the study performed deep sequencing of blood TCR repertoires from roughly five healthy adults. Overall study outcomes, separate from this receptor: Rarefaction of sorted-subset datasets indicated incomplete sequencing despite the large sequencing depth. Pairwise subsampling indicated that sequencing depth was expected to affect the degree of clonotype sharing among donors. Sampling was restricted to blood, and TCR repertoires in tissues likely differ from the TCR repertoires found in blood. Naive subsets generally had larger estimated clonotype richness than memory subsets. The genetic and exposure-history diversity represented was limited by the small number of donors. When several donors were compared, the shared fraction of clonotypes was 5% to 6.5% for naive CD4, approximately 3.5% for naive CD8, more than 2% for memory CD4, and roughly 0.43% for memory CD8. Clonotypes shared by all four sorted-subset donors showed higher generation probabilities than non-shared clonotypes.

For the CD8 naive samples, CD45RO-negative cells were positively selected for CCR7, yielding a CD45RA+CCR7+ population from which TemRA cells were excluded. Healthy HIV-negative adults with no recently reported acute infections or vaccinations were included as donors. Every donor was a Caucasian adult living in Nashville, Tennessee, USA. After blood collection by leukapheresis, PBMCs were isolated using Ficoll-Histopaque density gradient centrifugation and then cryopreserved in the vapor phase of liquid nitrogen. Analytical flow cytometry was used to check the purity and quantity of every magnetically sorted T cell population. Genomic DNA was isolated from each sorted fraction and quantified by UV absorbance on a Nanodrop 2000c. TCR CDR3 regions were amplified from genomic DNA by multiplex PCR using the deep immunoSEQ assay. For each cell subset, the extracted genomic DNA was distributed evenly across all wells of several immunoSEQ 96-well plates, and each plate served as one replicate. Each replicate PCR for sorted subsets received about 200 ng genomic DNA, equal to around 32,000 T cell genomes. Purified libraries were quantified with a Qubit 3.0 fluorometer, sized on a Bioanalyzer 2100, and re-quantified with the KAPA Library Quantification kit. Every immunoSEQ 96-well plate was sequenced on a separate single-read 150-cycle Illumina NextSeq 550 flow cell. In the paper's pipeline: The immunoSEQ output contained only junctional sequences without quality scores, so filtering could not match that applied to full-length reads. Sequences were annotated with PyIR, a Python wrapper for IgBLAST v1.9, using IMGT germline references to assign V/J genes and CDR3. Reads with weak V/J assignments (E-value above 1e-6), missing CDR3, stop codons, out-of-frame junctions, or ambiguous translated residues were removed. V3J clonotypes were defined by identical inferred V gene, J gene, and CDR3 amino acid sequence. The percentage overlap between two repertoires was calculated by dividing the number of shared unique clonotypes by the size of the smaller repertoire. Richness of each repertoire was evaluated using RTK rarefaction, the Chao1 estimator, and Recon v2.1 estimates of unobserved clonotypes. Generation probabilities for all TCRbeta clonotypes obtained by the gDNA method from several donors were computed using OLGA. As stored in TCRdb, this immuneACCESS dataset retains in-frame rearrangements with V and J assigned. A fraction of the clones does not appear; measured against another copy, unresolved V genes explain less than half of the discrepancy, and the remainder lacks a known reason. That table is the source of V, J and clone size, and D and trimming were worked out from the DNA. The sample table holds hundreds of thousands of clones, of which 92% were seen once. 24% of the sample is held by the ten biggest clonotypes.

The CDR3 has 12 amino acids, counting the end cysteine and phenylalanine. The CDR3 DNA has 36 bases and is translated from base 1. A distance of 11 bases separates the germline ends of V and J, which lose 11 bases and 1 base respectively. This clone was recorded only once. Its antigen target is currently unknown. Base qualities are missing; no much larger clone stands one base away. The clonotype comes from a young man in good health. The receptor chain draws on TRBV23-1 and TRBJ1-1; the D segment cannot be called with confidence. TRBV23-1 is treated as an ORF (open reading frame) with a function not yet certain. Sequencing used naive CD8+ T cells sorted from blood. The intended sense of this specimen's cell subset or site label: CD45RA+CCR7+. The sequenced DNA: TGCGCCCGACCGGACCCGAACACTGAAGCTTTCTTT. It encodes CARPDPNTEAFF.